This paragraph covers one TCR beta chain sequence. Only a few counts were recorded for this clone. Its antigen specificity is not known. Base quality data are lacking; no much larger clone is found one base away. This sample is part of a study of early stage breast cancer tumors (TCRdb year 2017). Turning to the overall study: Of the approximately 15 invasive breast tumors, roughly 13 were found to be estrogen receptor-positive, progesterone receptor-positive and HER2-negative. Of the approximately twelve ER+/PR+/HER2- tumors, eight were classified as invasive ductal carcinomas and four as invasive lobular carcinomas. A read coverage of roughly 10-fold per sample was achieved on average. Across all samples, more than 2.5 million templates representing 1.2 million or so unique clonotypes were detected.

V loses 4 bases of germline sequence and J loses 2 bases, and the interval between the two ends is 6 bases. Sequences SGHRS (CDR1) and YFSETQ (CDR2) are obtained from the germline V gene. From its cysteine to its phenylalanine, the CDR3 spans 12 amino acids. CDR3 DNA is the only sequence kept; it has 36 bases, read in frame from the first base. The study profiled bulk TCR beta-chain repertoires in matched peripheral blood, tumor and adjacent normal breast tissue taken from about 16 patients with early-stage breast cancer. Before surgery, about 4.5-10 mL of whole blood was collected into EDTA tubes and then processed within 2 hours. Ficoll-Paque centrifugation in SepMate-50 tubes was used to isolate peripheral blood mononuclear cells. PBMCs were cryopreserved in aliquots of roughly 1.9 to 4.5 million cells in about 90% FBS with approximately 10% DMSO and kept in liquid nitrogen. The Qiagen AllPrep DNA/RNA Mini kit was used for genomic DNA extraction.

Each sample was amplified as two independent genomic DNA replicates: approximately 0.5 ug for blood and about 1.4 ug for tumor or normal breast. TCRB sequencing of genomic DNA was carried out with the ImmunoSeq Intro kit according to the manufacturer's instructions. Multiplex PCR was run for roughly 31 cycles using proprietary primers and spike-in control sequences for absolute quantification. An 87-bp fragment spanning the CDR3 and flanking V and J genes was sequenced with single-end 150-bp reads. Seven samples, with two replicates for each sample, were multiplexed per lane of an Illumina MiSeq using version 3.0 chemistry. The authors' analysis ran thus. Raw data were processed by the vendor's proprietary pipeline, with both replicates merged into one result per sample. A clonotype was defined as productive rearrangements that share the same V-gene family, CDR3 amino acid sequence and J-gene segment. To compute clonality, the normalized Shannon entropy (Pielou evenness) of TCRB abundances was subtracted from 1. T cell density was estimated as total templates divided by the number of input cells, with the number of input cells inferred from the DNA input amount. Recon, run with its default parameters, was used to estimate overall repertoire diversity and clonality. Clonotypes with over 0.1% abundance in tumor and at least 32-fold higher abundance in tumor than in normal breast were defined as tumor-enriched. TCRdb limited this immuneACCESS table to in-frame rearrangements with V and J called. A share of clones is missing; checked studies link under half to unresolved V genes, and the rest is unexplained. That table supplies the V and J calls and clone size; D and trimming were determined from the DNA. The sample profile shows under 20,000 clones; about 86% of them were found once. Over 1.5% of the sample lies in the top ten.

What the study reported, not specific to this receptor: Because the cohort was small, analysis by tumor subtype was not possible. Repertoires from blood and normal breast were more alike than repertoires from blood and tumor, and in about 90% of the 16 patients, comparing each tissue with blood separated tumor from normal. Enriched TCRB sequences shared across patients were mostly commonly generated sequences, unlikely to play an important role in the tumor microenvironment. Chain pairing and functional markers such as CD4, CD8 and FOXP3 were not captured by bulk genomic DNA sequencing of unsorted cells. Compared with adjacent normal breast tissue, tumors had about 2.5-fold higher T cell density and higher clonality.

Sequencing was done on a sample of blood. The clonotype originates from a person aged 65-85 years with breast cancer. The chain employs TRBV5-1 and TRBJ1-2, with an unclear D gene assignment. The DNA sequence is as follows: TGCGCCAGCAGCCCGGGAAACTATGGCTACACCTTC. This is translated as CASSPGNYGYTF.